This TCR beta chain was observed in a study of blood T cell repertoires in COVID-19. Across the whole study: Material from acute and convalescent COVID-19 was sourced from the United States, Italy and Spain. T cells, B-cell-depleted T cells, or PBMCs provided the cDNA or gDNA that served as material.

Each participant's cohort was designated according to participant-reported clinical history. The table came from immunoSEQ multiplex PCR; TCRdb's copy has only in-frame clones and leaves some out. Of some 270,000 clones listed, roughly 89% are singletons. After removal of 5 bases from V and 6 bases from J, the junction contained 11 bases not matched to a gene. CDR1 and CDR2 (germline): MNHEY, SMNVEV (reference sequence). The CDR3 totals 15 residues. This chain joins TRBV27 and TRBJ1-2; 8 bases fit TRBD1. The source of this sequence is a woman in her thirties or forties who had recovered from COVID-19. Sequenced: PBMCs or T cells enriched from blood (not recorded which). The CDR3 region has the DNA TGTGCCAGCAGTCCCGAACGGACAGGGAGGCATGGCTACACCTTC. Its protein product is CASSPERTGRHGYTF.